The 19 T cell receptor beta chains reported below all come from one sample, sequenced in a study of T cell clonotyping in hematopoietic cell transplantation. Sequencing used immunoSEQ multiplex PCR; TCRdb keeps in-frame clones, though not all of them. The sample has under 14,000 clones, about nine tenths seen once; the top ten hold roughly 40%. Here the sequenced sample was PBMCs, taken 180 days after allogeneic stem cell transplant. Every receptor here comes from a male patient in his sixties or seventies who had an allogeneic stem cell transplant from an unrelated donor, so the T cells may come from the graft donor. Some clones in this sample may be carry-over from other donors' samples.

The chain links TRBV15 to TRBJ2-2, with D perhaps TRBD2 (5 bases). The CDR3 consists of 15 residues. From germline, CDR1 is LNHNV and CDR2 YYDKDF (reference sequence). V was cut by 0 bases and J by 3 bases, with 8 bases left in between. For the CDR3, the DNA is TGTGCCACCAGCAGAGAGCGGGCGGACACCGGGGAGCTGTTTTTT. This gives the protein CATSRERADTGELFF.

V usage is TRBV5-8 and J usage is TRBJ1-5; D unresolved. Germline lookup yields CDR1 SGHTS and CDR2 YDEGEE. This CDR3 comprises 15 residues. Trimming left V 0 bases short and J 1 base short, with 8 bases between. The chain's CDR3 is CASSLEGSSNQPQHF. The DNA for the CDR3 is TGTGCCAGCAGCTTGGAGGGCTCCAGCAATCAGCCCCAGCATTTT.

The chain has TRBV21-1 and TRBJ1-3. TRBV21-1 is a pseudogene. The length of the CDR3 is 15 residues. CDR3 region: CASSLPLSSGNTIYF. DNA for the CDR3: TGTGCCAGCAGCCTTCCTCTATCCTCTGGAAACACCATATATTTT.

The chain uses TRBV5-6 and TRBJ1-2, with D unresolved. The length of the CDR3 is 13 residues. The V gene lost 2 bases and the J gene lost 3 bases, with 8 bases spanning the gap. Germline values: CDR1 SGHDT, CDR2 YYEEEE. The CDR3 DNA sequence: TGTGCCAGCAGCTTAGCCAGAGACTATGGCTACACCTTC. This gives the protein CASSLARDYGYTF.

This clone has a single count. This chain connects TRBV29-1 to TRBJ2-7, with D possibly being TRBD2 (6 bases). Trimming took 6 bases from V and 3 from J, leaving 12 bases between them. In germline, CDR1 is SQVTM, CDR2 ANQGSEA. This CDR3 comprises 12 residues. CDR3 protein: CSVEEGYYEQYF. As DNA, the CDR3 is TGCAGCGTAGAGGAGGGGTACTACGAGCAGTACTTC.

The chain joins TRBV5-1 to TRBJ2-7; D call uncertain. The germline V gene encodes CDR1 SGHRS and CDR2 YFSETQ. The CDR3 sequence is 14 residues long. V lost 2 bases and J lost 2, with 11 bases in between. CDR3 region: CASSFSRFPYEQYF. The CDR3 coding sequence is TGCGCCAGCAGCTTTAGCCGGTTCCCCTACGAGCAGTACTTC.

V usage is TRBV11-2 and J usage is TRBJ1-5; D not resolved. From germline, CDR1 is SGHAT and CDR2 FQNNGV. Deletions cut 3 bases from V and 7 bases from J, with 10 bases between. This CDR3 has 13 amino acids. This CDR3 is CASSFERRQPQHF. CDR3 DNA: TGTGCCAGCAGCTTTGAGAGGCGGCAGCCCCAGCATTTT.

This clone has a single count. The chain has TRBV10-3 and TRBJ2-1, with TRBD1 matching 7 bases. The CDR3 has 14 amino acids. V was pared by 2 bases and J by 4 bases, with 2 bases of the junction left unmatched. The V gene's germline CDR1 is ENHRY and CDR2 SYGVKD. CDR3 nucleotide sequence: TGTGCCATCAGTGAGAGGGGGCCGTACAATGAGCAGTTCTTC. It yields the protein CAISERGPYNEQFF.

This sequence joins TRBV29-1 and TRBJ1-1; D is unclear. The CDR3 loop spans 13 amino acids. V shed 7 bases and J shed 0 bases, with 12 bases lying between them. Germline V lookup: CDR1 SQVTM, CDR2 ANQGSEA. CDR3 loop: CSGAGVLNTEAFF. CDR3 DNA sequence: TGCAGCGGGGCTGGGGTTTTGAACACTGAAGCTTTCTTT.

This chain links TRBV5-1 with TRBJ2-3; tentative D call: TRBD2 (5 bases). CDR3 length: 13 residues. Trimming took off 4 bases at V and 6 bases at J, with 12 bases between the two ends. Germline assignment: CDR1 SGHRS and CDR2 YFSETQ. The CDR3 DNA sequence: TGCGCCAGCAGCATCGGAGCGGCGGATACGCAGTATTTT. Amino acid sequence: CASSIGAADTQYF.

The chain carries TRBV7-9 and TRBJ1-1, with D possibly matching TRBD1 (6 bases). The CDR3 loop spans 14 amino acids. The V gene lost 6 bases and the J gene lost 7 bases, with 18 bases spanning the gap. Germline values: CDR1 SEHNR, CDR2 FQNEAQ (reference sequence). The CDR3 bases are TGTGCCAGCAGTCGGGACATCGGGCTGGGTGAAGCTTTCTTT. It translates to CASSRDIGLGEAFF.

CDR3 DNA: TGTGCCAGCAGCCAAGAAGGCCGACAGTTTGCTAATTCACCCCTCCACTTT. It is translated as CASSQEGRQFANSPLHF. The genes are TRBV4-2 and TRBJ1-6; tentatively, D is TRBD1 (5 bases). Germline CDR1 and CDR2: LGHNA and YNFKEQ. V was trimmed by 0 bases and J by 6 bases, leaving 15 bases between them. This CDR3 contains 17 residues.

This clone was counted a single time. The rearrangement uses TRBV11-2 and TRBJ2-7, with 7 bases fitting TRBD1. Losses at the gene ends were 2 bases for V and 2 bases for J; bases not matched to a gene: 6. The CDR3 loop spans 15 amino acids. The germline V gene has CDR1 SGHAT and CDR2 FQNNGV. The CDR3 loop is CASSLSGQTTYEQYF. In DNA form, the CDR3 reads TGTGCCAGCAGCTTATCGGGACAGACGACCTACGAGCAGTACTTC.

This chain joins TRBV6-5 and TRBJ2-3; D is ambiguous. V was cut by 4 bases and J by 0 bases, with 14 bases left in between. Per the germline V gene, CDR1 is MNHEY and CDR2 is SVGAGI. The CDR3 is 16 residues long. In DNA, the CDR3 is TGTGCCAGCAGTTCGTCACGGGTTGCTAGCACAGATACGCAGTATTTT. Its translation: CASSSSRVASTDTQYF.

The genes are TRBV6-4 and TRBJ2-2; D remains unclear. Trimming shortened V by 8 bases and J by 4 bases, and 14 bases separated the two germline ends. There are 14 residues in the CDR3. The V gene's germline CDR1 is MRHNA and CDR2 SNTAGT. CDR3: CASSLGESTGELFF. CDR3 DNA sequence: TGTGCCAGCTCCCTTGGGGAATCCACCGGGGAGCTGTTTTTT.

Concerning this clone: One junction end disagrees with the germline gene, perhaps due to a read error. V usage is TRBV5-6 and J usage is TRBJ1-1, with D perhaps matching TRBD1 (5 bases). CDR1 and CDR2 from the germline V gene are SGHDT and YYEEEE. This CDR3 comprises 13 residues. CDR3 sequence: CSSAPGGPTEAFF. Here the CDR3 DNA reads TGTTCCAGCGCCCCCGGGGGTCCCACTGAAGCTTTCTTT.

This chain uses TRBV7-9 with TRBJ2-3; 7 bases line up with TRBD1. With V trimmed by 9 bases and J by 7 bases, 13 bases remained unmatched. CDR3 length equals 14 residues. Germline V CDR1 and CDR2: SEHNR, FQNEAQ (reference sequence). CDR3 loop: CASDRATSGNTQYF. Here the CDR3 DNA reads TGTGCCAGTGACAGGGCCACTAGTGGGAATACGCAGTATTTT.

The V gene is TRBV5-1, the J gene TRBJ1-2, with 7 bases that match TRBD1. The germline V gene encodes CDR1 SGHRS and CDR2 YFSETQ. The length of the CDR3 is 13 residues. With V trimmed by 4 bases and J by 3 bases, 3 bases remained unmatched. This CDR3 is CASSVDRDYGYTF. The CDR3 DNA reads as TGCGCCAGCAGCGTTGACAGGGACTATGGCTACACCTTC.

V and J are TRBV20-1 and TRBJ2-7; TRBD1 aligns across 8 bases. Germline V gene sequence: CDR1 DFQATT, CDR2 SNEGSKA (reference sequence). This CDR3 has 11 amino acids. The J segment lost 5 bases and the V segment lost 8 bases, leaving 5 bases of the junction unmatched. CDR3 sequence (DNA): TGCAGTAGCGGACAGGGCCACGAGCAGTACTTC. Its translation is CSSGQGHEQYF.